The clone carrying this T cell receptor (beta chain) has just a few counts. These data belong to a study of blood T cell repertoires in COVID-19. Germline V lookup: CDR1 LGHNA, CDR2 YNFKEQ. The CDR3 covers 15 residues. Trimming at V came to 3 bases and at J to 8 bases, leaving 6 bases not matched to a gene. Per the original methods: Reference gene primer amplification in the assay estimated nucleated cell counts. Only in-frame clones appear in the TCRdb table, and some are missing; sequencing was by immunoSEQ multiplex PCR. The V and J calls and clone size come from that table; D and trimming were worked out from the DNA. Of some 38,000 clones listed, roughly 70% are singletons.

The TCR sequence derives from a man between 65 and 80 years old with COVID-19, enrolled during active disease. Sequences were obtained from peripheral blood. This sequence joins TRBV4-2 and TRBJ1-4, with 10 bases that match TRBD1. The CDR3 here is CASSHLGQGREKLFF. The DNA of the CDR3 is TGTGCCAGCAGCCACCTGGGACAGGGGAGGGAAAAACTGTTTTTT.